A single T cell receptor (beta chain) is shown here with its context. The same CDR3 also results from other DNA sequences found in this sample. The data were produced by immunoSEQ multiplex PCR, yet TCRdb's version contains in-frame clones alone and is incomplete. The data show about 210,000 clones, 70% to 90% seen once. Self-reported history from a screening survey and questionnaire set each donor's cohort. This record belongs to a study of blood T cell repertoires in COVID-19. Germline lookup yields CDR1 SGDLS and CDR2 YYNGEE. The CDR3 length is 14 residues. Trimming stripped 0 bases from V and 0 bases from J, with 7 bases between.

The origin of this receptor is a young man who had recovered from COVID-19. The chain has TRBV9 and TRBJ2-7; no clear D. Specimen: PBMCs or T cells enriched from blood (not recorded which). The CDR3 DNA is TGTGCCAGCAGCGTAGGAAGTAGCTCCTACGAGCAGTACTTC. Translation gives CASSVGSSSYEQYF.